This is a list of T cell receptor beta chains from one sample in a study of control samples from healthy donors and cancer patients. Clones were sequenced by immunoSEQ multiplex PCR, and TCRdb holds only the in-frame ones, with some missing. This sample has approximately 84,000 clones, with about nine tenths found just once. Sequences were obtained from blood. The receptors stem from a man aged 25 to 45 in good health. CDR3s include the opening cysteine and the closing phenylalanine or tryptophan. Each record gives: D gene, clone size, J gene, V gene, CDR3 protein, CDR3 DNA. D genes are given only for firm matches. A row's size may be missing; if present it is once, few, many or a size class.

d_gene: TRBD1; abundance: -; j_gene: TRBJ1-5; v_gene: TRBV5-8; CDR3aa: CASSLGTGLYNQPQHF; CDR3nt: TGTGCCAGCAGCTTAGGGACAGGACTATACAATCAGCCCCAGCATTTT
d_gene: -; abundance: -; j_gene: TRBJ1-1; v_gene: TRBV3-1/TRBV3-2; CDR3aa: CASSRGNTEAFF; CDR3nt: TGTGCCAGCAGCCGTGGGAACACTGAAGCTTTCTTT
d_gene: TRBD2; abundance: -; j_gene: TRBJ2-2; v_gene: TRBV10-3; CDR3aa: CAISEREGLPGELFF; CDR3nt: TGTGCCATCAGTGAGCGGGAGGGGCTCCCCGGGGAGCTGTTTTTT
d_gene: -; abundance: -; j_gene: TRBJ1-2; v_gene: TRBV27; CDR3aa: CASRPAGNYGYTF; CDR3nt: TGTGCCAGCAGGCCAGCGGGTAACTATGGCTACACCTTC
d_gene: TRBD1; abundance: -; j_gene: TRBJ2-2; v_gene: TRBV19; CDR3aa: CASSFDRGPGELFF; CDR3nt: TGTGCCAGTAGCTTCGACAGGGGGCCCGGGGAGCTGTTTTTT
d_gene: -; abundance: -; j_gene: TRBJ1-2; v_gene: TRBV5-4; CDR3aa: CASSSMTAIRAGYTF; CDR3nt: TGTGCCAGCAGCTCAATGACGGCGATTAGGGCTGGCTACACCTTC
d_gene: -; abundance: -; j_gene: TRBJ1-1; v_gene: TRBV28; CDR3aa: CASGGNTEAFF; CDR3nt: TGTGCCAGCGGGGGGAACACTGAAGCTTTCTTT
d_gene: -; abundance: -; j_gene: TRBJ2-7; v_gene: TRBV7-9; CDR3aa: CASSLRGETEQYF; CDR3nt: TGTGCCAGCAGCTTAAGGGGGGAGACCGAGCAGTACTTC
d_gene: -; abundance: -; j_gene: TRBJ2-5; v_gene: TRBV18; CDR3aa: CASSPSGLDGETQYF; CDR3nt: TGTGCCAGCTCGCCTTCGGGATTGGATGGAGAGACCCAGTACTTC
d_gene: TRBD2; abundance: -; j_gene: TRBJ2-7; v_gene: TRBV27; CDR3aa: CASKDSGKGSYEQYF; CDR3nt: TGTGCCAGCAAAGATAGCGGGAAGGGATCCTACGAGCAGTACTTC
d_gene: -; abundance: -; j_gene: TRBJ2-7; v_gene: TRBV28; CDR3aa: CASSPWDSRAYEQYF; CDR3nt: TGTGCCAGCAGCCCGTGGGATAGTCGAGCGTACGAGCAGTACTTC
d_gene: TRBD2; abundance: -; j_gene: TRBJ2-1; v_gene: TRBV7-3; CDR3aa: CASSVRTSGRGNEQFF; CDR3nt: TGTGCCAGCAGCGTCCGGACTAGCGGGAGGGGGAATGAGCAGTTCTTC
d_gene: TRBD1; abundance: once; j_gene: TRBJ1-5; v_gene: TRBV7-9; CDR3aa: CASSFGTGANQPQHF; CDR3nt: TGTGCCAGCAGCTTTGGGACAGGGGCCAATCAGCCCCAGCATTTT
d_gene: -; abundance: -; j_gene: TRBJ2-5; v_gene: TRBV4-3; CDR3aa: CASSQDSASRETQYF; CDR3nt: TGCGCCAGCAGCCAAGATTCGGCTAGCCGGGAGACCCAGTACTTC
d_gene: TRBD2; abundance: -; j_gene: TRBJ2-2; v_gene: TRBV5-4; CDR3aa: CASSLAGGRGTGELFF; CDR3nt: TGTGCCAGCAGCTTGGCGGGGGGGCGTGGCACCGGGGAGCTGTTTTTT
d_gene: -; abundance: -; j_gene: TRBJ2-1; v_gene: TRBV7-3; CDR3aa: CASSLSPSDSYNEQFF; CDR3nt: TGTGCCAGCAGCTTAAGCCCTAGCGATTCCTACAATGAGCAGTTCTTC
d_gene: TRBD2; abundance: -; j_gene: TRBJ2-1; v_gene: TRBV11-1; CDR3aa: CASSPSGGAGNEQFF; CDR3nt: TGTGCCAGCAGCCCGAGCGGGGGGGCCGGTAATGAGCAGTTCTTC
d_gene: -; abundance: -; j_gene: TRBJ1-1; v_gene: TRBV6-5; CDR3aa: CASMRTLKAFF; CDR3nt: TGTGCCAGCATGAGGACCCTGAAAGCTTTCTTT
d_gene: -; abundance: once; j_gene: TRBJ2-1; v_gene: TRBV10-3; CDR3aa: CAISESGTGPREQFF; CDR3nt: TGTGCCATCAGTGAGTCAGGTACAGGGCCGAGGGAGCAGTTCTTC
d_gene: -; abundance: -; j_gene: TRBJ1-2; v_gene: TRBV7-6; CDR3aa: CASSLDVGLTAGYTF; CDR3nt: TGTGCCAGCAGCTTAGATGTCGGACTGACTGCTGGCTACACCTTC